A single sample gave rise to the 12 T cell receptor beta chains below, sequenced in a study of CD8 T cells in Susac syndrome. An amount of RNA that ranged from roughly 0.5 to 1 ug was reverse transcribed with random hexamers. TCRdb ran MiXCR on the immunoSEQ multiplex PCR reads and lists one entry per CDR3 protein. The table has about 400,000 distinct CDR3 sequences, 85% to 90% seen once. Sequenced sample: CD8+ T cells from PBMCs. These receptors came from a human donor with multiple sclerosis.

The chain has TRBV2 and TRBJ1-5; possibly TRBD1 for D (6 bases). V was trimmed by 2 bases and J by 0 bases, leaving 11 bases between them. The germline V gene encodes CDR1 SNHLY and CDR2 FYNNEI. The CDR3 covers 16 residues. The CDR3 is CASSEWTAHSNQPQHF. The DNA of the CDR3 is TGTGCCAGCAGTGAATGGACAGCTCATAGCAATCAGCCCCAGCATTTT.

The V gene is TRBV12-3 or TRBV12-4, the J gene TRBJ1-2; D not certain. The V gene lost 7 bases and the J gene lost 7 bases, with 13 bases spanning the gap. CDR3 size: 12 residues. CDR3 loop: CASTSGPVGYTF. In nucleotides, the CDR3 is TGTGCCAGCACCTCAGGACCAGTTGGCTACACCTTC.

The genes are TRBV6-1 and TRBJ1-2; unclear D gene. Germline loops: CDR1 MNHNS, CDR2 SASEGT. V lost 2 bases and J lost 0, with 19 bases in between. CDR3 size: 18 residues. CDR3 in DNA: TGTGCCAGCAGTGAACTTTTAGTCTTGGCGGAACCTAACTATGGCTACACCTTC. Protein sequence: CASSELLVLAEPNYGYTF.

The V and J genes are TRBV5-1 and TRBJ2-7; the D gene is possibly TRBD2 (5 bases). Trimming pared 0 bases from V and 3 bases from J, leaving 10 bases between. Germline V CDR1 and CDR2: SGHRS, YFSETQ. This CDR3 contains 14 residues. The CDR3 DNA reads TGCGCCAGCAGCTTGGACCCGGCGGGCTACGAGCAGTACTTC. It is translated as CASSLDPAGYEQYF.

The V and J genes are TRBV27 and TRBJ1-2; D uncertain. V shed 3 bases and J shed 0 bases, with 8 bases lying between them. CDR3 length: 14 residues. CDR1 is MNHEY, CDR2 SMNVEV, per germline (reference sequence). This CDR3 reads CASSFFGANYGYTF. The CDR3 DNA reads TGTGCCAGCAGTTTTTTCGGGGCTAACTATGGCTACACCTTC.

The rearrangement joins TRBV5-1 to TRBJ2-5; D unclear. CDR1 and CDR2 (germline): SGHRS, YFSETQ. V gave up 4 bases and J gave up 5 bases, with 12 bases separating them. This CDR3 comprises 13 residues. The CDR3 DNA reads TGCGCCAGCAGCAGTCCTCTTGGGGAGACCCAGTACTTC. Translated: CASSSPLGETQYF.

V usage is TRBV4-1 and J usage is TRBJ2-1; TRBD1 might be the D (5 bases). This CDR3 is built from 13 residues. From germline, CDR1 is MGHRA and CDR2 YSYEKL. V shed 1 base and J shed 10 bases, with 11 bases lying between them. The CDR3 DNA is TGCGCCAGCAGCCAAGTAAATTCAGGGGAGCAGTTCTTC. The encoded protein is CASSQVNSGEQFF.

The rearrangement uses TRBV27 and TRBJ1-3, with no clear D. The CDR3 runs to 14 residues. Looked up from germline, CDR1 is MNHEY and CDR2 is SMNVEV (reference sequence). V lost 6 bases and J 0 bases, leaving 9 bases between the germline ends. CDR3 sequence (DNA): TGTGCCAGCAGCGCACAGATCTCTGGAAACACCATATATTTT. This gives the protein CASSAQISGNTIYF.

J is TRBJ2-1 and V is TRBV14, with D possibly TRBD2 on 5 matching bases. Trimming pared 1 base from V and 7 bases from J, leaving 17 bases between. The CDR3 runs to 16 residues. Germline V gives CDR1 SGHDN, CDR2 FVKESK. This CDR3 is CASSQVIGMGWNEQFF. DNA of the CDR3: TGTGCCAGCAGCCAAGTAATCGGGATGGGGTGGAATGAGCAGTTCTTC.

The chain is built from TRBV6-1 and TRBJ2-5; perhaps TRBD1 as D (6 bases). The V end was cut by 6 bases, the J end by 5 bases, with 25 bases between. Germline values: CDR1 MNHNS, CDR2 SASEGT. The CDR3 is made up of 17 amino acids. CDR3: CASRTISEQGFDETQYF. CDR3 nucleotide sequence: TGTGCCAGCAGGACAATATCTGAACAGGGTTTTGATGAGACCCAGTACTTC.

This clonotype was observed a few times. The rearrangement uses TRBV27 and TRBJ1-1; 8 bases align to TRBD1. The germline V gene encodes CDR1 MNHEY and CDR2 SMNVEV (reference sequence). CDR3 size: 15 residues. Trimming removed 6 bases from V and 4 bases from J; junction bases left unmatched: 10. CDR3 loop: CASSHLAGGVTEAFF. CDR3 nucleotides: TGTGCCAGCAGCCACCTCGCAGGGGGCGTCACTGAAGCTTTCTTT.

The chain has TRBV12-3 or TRBV12-4 and TRBJ2-2; possibly TRBD1 for D (5 bases). Trimming removed 4 bases from V and 3 bases from J, with 9 bases in between. The CDR3 consists of 14 residues. The CDR3 is CASSSDTYTGELFF. For the CDR3, the DNA is TGTGCCAGCAGTTCGGACACCTACACCGGGGAGCTGTTTTTT.